This T cell receptor (beta chain) was recovered during a study of response to subunit inactivated influenza vaccine. TCRdb recomputed calls from the RT-PCR reads with MiXCR, one row per CDR3 protein. The sample gives about 700,000 distinct CDR3 sequences, around 13% of which show up once; 7.6% is in the top ten. CDR3 length: 18 amino acids. CDR1 is LGHDT, CDR2 YNNKEL, per germline (reference sequence). With 11 bases removed from V and 5 bases from J, the gap between germline ends came to 33 bases. Source: PBMCs from blood, taken 14 days before vaccination. The clonotype originates from a man aged 45-65 years who received an inactivated influenza vaccine. The gene calls are TRBV3-1 and TRBJ2-5; D is ambiguous. CDR3 bases: TGTGCCCTCTGTTTTGGATACGGGCTGACCGTGGCTGTGGAGACCCAGTACTTC. Translating gives CALCFGYGLTVAVETQYF.